This T cell receptor beta chain was captured by sequencing in a study of memory CD4+ T cells and cytomegalovirus serostatus. The sort gate was single viable CD3+CD4+CD8-CD45RO+ cells for memory CD4+ T cells. Germline values: CDR1 SGHRS, CDR2 YFSETQ. CDR3 length: 13 residues. Trimming cost V 4 bases and J 4 bases, with 11 bases left between them. Method: immunoSEQ multiplex PCR; TCRdb's copy keeps in-frame clones and lacks some. Here the sample spans 40,000 to 50,000 clones, less than 85% being singletons. The rearrangement joins TRBV5-1 to TRBJ1-2; possible D gene TRBD1, 5 bases. The sequencing sample was made of memory CD4+ T cells from blood. This clonotype originated in an adult in good health and CMV-seronegative. The CDR3 protein is CASSPGRLYGYTF. In nucleotides, the CDR3 is TGCGCCAGCAGCCCGGGACGGCTCTATGGCTACACCTTC.